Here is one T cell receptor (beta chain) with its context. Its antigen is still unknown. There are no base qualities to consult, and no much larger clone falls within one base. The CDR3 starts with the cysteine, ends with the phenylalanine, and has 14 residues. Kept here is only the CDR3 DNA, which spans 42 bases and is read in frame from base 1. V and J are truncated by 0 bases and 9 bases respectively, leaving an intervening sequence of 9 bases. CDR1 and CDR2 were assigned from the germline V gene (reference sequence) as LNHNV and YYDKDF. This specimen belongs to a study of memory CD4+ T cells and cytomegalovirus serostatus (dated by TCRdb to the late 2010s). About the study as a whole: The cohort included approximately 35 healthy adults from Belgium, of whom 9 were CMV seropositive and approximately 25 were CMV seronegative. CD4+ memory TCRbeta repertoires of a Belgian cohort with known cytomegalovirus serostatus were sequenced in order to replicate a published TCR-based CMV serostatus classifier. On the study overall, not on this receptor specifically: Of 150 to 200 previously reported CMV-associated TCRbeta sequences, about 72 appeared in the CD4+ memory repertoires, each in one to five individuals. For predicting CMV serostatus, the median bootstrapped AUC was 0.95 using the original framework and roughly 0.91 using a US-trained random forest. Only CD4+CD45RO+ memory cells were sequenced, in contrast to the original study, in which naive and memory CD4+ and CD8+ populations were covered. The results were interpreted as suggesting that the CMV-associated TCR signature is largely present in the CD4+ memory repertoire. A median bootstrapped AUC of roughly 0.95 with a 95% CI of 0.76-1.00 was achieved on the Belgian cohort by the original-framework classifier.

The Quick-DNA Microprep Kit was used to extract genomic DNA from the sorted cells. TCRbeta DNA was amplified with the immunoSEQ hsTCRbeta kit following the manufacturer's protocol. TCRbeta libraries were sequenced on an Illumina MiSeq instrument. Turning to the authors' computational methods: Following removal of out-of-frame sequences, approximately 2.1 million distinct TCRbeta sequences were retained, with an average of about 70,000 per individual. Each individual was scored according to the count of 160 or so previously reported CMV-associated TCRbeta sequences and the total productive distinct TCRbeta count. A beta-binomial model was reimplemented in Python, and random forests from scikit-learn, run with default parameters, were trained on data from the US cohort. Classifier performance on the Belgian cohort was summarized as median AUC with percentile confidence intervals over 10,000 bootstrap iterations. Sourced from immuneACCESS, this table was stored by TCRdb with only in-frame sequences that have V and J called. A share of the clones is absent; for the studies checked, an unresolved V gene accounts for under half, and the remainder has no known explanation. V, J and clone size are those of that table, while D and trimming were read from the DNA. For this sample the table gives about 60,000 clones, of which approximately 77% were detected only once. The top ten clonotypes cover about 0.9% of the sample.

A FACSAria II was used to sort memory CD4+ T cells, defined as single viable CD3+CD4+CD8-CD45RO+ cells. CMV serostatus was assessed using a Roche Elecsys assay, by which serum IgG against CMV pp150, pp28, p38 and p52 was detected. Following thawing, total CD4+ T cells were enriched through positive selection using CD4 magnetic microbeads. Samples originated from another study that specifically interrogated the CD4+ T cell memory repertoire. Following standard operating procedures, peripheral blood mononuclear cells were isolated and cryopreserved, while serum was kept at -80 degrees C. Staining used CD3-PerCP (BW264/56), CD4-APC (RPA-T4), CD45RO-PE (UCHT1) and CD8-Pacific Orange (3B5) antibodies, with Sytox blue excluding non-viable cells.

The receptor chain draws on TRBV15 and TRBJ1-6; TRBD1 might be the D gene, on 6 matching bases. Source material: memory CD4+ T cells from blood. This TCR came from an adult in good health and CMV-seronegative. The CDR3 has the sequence CATSRDGTTSPLHF. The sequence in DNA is TGTGCCACCAGCAGAGATGGGACAACTTCACCCCTCCACTTT.